One and the same sample provided the 23 T cell receptor beta chains below, sequenced in a study of control samples from healthy donors and cancer patients. Sequencing used immunoSEQ multiplex PCR; TCRdb keeps in-frame clones, though not all of them. The sample has under 150,000 clones; roughly 84% are singletons. Source material: blood. The receptor source for this set is a man in his forties in good health.

The chain couples TRBV30 to TRBJ2-7; possible D gene TRBD1, 6 bases. V lost 3 bases to trimming and J lost 4 bases, with 13 bases between them. CDR3 size: 13 residues. Germline V gives CDR1 GTSNPN, CDR2 SVGIG (reference sequence). The CDR3 is CAWRQGLEYEQYF. The DNA of the CDR3 is TGTGCCTGGAGACAGGGTTTAGAGTACGAGCAGTACTTC. Full variable domain (missing parts from reference TRBV30 and TRBJ2-7): SQTIHQWPATLVQPVGSPLSLECTVEGTSNPNLYWYRQAAGRGLQLLFYSVGIGQISSEVPQNLSASRPQDRQFILSSKKLLLSDSGFYLCAWRQGLEYEQYFGPGTRLTVT.

The chain couples TRBV5-1 to TRBJ1-2, with a weak D call TRBD1 (5 bases). Germline CDR1 SGHRS, CDR2 YFSETQ. The CDR3 runs 13 residues. V was shortened by 0 bases and J by 6 bases, with 9 bases between the two germline ends. The CDR3 reads CASSLVGVDGYTF. CDR3 bases: TGCGCCAGCAGCTTGGTAGGGGTGGATGGCTACACCTTC.

The chain combines TRBV4-3 with TRBJ2-3; 10 bases are a match to TRBD2. Trimming removed 0 bases from V and 1 base from J; junction bases left unmatched: 7. CDR3 size: 18 residues. Germline-derived CDR1 and CDR2 are LGHNA and YSLEER. The CDR3 bases are TGCGCCAGCAGCCAAGAGGGGTTAGCGGGGGGCCGCACAGATACGCAGTATTTT. Protein: CASSQEGLAGGRTDTQYF.

The chain recombines TRBV28 with TRBJ2-4; 8 nucleotides agree with TRBD1. The CDR3 contains 13 residues. The V segment lost 6 bases and the J segment 8 bases; nucleotides outside the gene matches: 6. Germline CDR1 is MDHEN and CDR2 is SYDVKM. The CDR3 DNA follows: TGTGCCAGCAGGAGGACAGGGACCGACATTCAGTACTTC. It translates to CASRRTGTDIQYF.

The gene calls are TRBV11-2 and TRBJ1-5; a weak D match, TRBD1 (5 bases). This CDR3 has 14 amino acids. Trimming took off 5 bases at V and 2 bases at J, with 10 bases between the two ends. The germline V gene has CDR1 SGHAT and CDR2 FQNNGV. This chain's CDR3 is CASSITGGNQPQHF. The CDR3 nucleotides are TGTGCCAGCAGCATCACAGGCGGCAATCAGCCCCAGCATTTT.

In its sample, this clone was seen once. This sequence joins TRBV5-6 and TRBJ1-4; D remains unclear. Germline V gene sequence: CDR1 SGHDT, CDR2 YYEEEE. This CDR3 has 14 amino acids. Trimming took 2 bases from V and 7 from J, leaving 12 bases between them. DNA for the CDR3: TGTGCCAGCAGCTTTCGTGCCAGAGGTGAAAAACTGTTTTTT. It codes for CASSFRARGEKLFF.

CDR3 loop: CASSYWDRAGDTQYF. The CDR3 DNA follows: TGTGCCAGCAGTTACTGGGACAGGGCGGGAGATACGCAGTATTTT. This sequence joins TRBV6-2 or TRBV6-3 and TRBJ2-3, with 9 bases lining up with TRBD1. Germline V gene data show CDR1 as MNHEY and CDR2 as SVGEGT. J gave up 5 bases and V 1 base, and 4 bases lay outside the gene matches. The CDR3 spans 15 residues.

The gene calls are TRBV7-2 and TRBJ1-3; D remains ambiguous. CDR1 and CDR2 (germline): SGHTA, FQGNSA. This CDR3 has 15 residues. The V end was cut by 1 base, the J end by 0 bases, with 7 bases between. CDR3 sequence: CASSLGAYSGNTIYF. The DNA of the CDR3 is TGTGCCAGCAGCTTAGGCGCTTACTCTGGAAACACCATATATTTT. The whole variable domain, remainder taken from reference TRBV7-2 and TRBJ1-3, is GAGVSQSPSNKVTEKGKDVELRCDPISGHTALYWYRQSLGQGLEFLIYFQGNSAPDKSGLPSDRFSAERTGGSVSTLTIQRTQQEDSAVYLCASSLGAYSGNTIYFGEGSWLTVV.

This clone was seen only once. V usage is TRBV19 and J usage is TRBJ2-2; D is unclear. In germline, CDR1 is LNHDA, CDR2 SQIVND (reference sequence). V was trimmed by 2 bases and J by 6 bases, leaving 7 bases between them. The CDR3 loop spans 13 amino acids. The CDR3 loop is CASSIHRAGELFF. CDR3 sequence (DNA): TGTGCCAGTAGTATACATAGAGCCGGGGAGCTGTTTTTT.

This clone is a singleton in its sample. The chain couples TRBV25-1 to TRBJ1-1, with D perhaps TRBD1 (6 bases). CDR1 and CDR2 (germline): MGHDK, SYGVNS. The V gene lost 4 bases and the J gene lost 7 bases, with 19 bases spanning the gap. The CDR3 covers 15 residues. DNA for the CDR3: TGTGCCAGCAGTGGTACAGGGCATGGTATCGGTGAAGCTTTCTTT. This encodes CASSGTGHGIGEAFF.

The rearrangement joins TRBV6-6 to TRBJ2-6; perhaps TRBD1 as D (5 bases). Trimming took off 11 bases at V and 12 bases at J, with 17 bases between the two ends. Germline lookup yields CDR1 MNHNY and CDR2 SVGAGI (reference sequence). The CDR3 is 12 residues long. CDR3 in DNA: TGTGCCGGAAGCCCCCAGGGTGTCGTCCTGACTTTC. Residues: CAGSPQGVVLTF.

This chain uses TRBV7-9 with TRBJ1-2, with D maybe TRBD1 (5 bases). This CDR3 region has 15 residues. Trimming took off 6 bases at V and 0 bases at J, with 14 bases between the two ends. CDR1 is SEHNR and CDR2 is FQNEAQ in the germline V gene (reference sequence). CDR3: CASSRDSQANYGYTF. CDR3 bases: TGTGCCAGCAGTCGAGACAGTCAAGCTAACTATGGCTACACCTTC.

The chain links TRBV10-1 to TRBJ1-5, with D unresolved. This CDR3 is built from 13 residues. V was shortened by 2 bases and J by 9 bases, with 11 bases between the two germline ends. Germline V CDR1 and CDR2: WNHNN, SYGVQD (reference sequence). CDR3 protein: CASSETSVGPQHF. In DNA, the CDR3 is TGCGCCAGCAGTGAGACGAGTGTTGGGCCCCAGCATTTT.

The chain couples TRBV12-3 or TRBV12-4 to TRBJ2-7; no reliable D call. The length of the CDR3 is 13 residues. Between the trimmed V and J ends, which lost 3 bases and 2 bases, there was a span of 8 bases. CDR3 amino acids: CASSLRTAYEQYF. The CDR3 nucleotides are TGTGCCAGCAGTTTGAGGACCGCCTACGAGCAGTACTTC.

The V call is TRBV24-1, the J call TRBJ2-5; D is unresolved. V was shortened by 1 base and J by 5 bases, with 13 bases between the two germline ends. The CDR3 is 15 amino acids. The V gene's germline CDR1 is KGHDR and CDR2 SFDVKD. The DNA for the CDR3 is TGTGCCACCAGTGATTTATCGCCCAGAATGGAGACCCAGTACTTC. Translating gives CATSDLSPRMETQYF.

The sample holds one count of this clone. The chain uses TRBV7-2 and TRBJ1-2; D is unclear. Trimming removed 1 base from V and 6 bases from J, with 12 bases in between. This CDR3 contains 14 residues. The germline V gene encodes CDR1 SGHTA and CDR2 FQGNSA. The CDR3 reads CASSLGSYKDGYTF. CDR3 DNA: TGTGCCAGCAGCTTAGGGTCGTATAAGGATGGCTACACCTTC.

This clone showed up just a few times. The chain uses TRBV15 and TRBJ1-5; 7 bases fit TRBD1. Per germline, CDR1 LNHNV and CDR2 YYDKDF (reference sequence). The CDR3 runs to 13 residues. The V and J ends lost 4 bases and 4 bases, in that order; junction bases with no gene match: 1. The CDR3 sequence: CATSIQGNQPQHF. The CDR3 DNA reads TGTGCCACCAGCATACAGGGGAATCAGCCCCAGCATTTT.

V usage is TRBV7-9 and J usage is TRBJ1-1; D is possibly TRBD1 (5 bases). V was pared by 8 bases and J by 2 bases, with 18 bases between. In germline, CDR1 is SEHNR, CDR2 FQNEAQ (reference sequence). This CDR3 has 15 residues. CDR3 nucleotide sequence: TGTGCCAGCCGGTTGGCGACAGCCCGAAACACTGAAGCTTTCTTT. Translated, it gives CASRLATARNTEAFF.

The chain employs TRBV24-1 and TRBJ2-2; D might be TRBD1 (6 bases). CDR1 is KGHDR and CDR2 is SFDVKD in the germline V gene. V shed 2 bases and J shed 7 bases, with 19 bases lying between them. This CDR3 spans 17 amino acids. CDR3 bases: TGTGCCACCAGTGATTCGGCGACCAGGGGATTTGGCGGGGAGCTGTTTTTT. Protein product: CATSDSATRGFGGELFF.

Written as DNA, the CDR3 is TGTGCCAGTAGCGCCGGGACTGCTCAGAACACTGAAGCTTTCTTT. Residues: CASSAGTAQNTEAFF. The chain has TRBV19 and TRBJ1-1; tentatively, D is TRBD1 (5 bases). Trimming stripped 6 bases from V and 1 base from J, with 15 bases between. Germline lookup yields CDR1 LNHDA and CDR2 SQIVND (reference sequence). The CDR3 is 15 residues long.

V and J are TRBV4-3 and TRBJ1-2, with D uncertain. The CDR3 extends over 16 amino acids. Germline assignment: CDR1 LGHNA and CDR2 YSLEER. The ends were cut back, 0 bases at V and 8 bases at J, with 19 bases in the middle. CDR3 in amino acids: CASSQDLTDSARGYTF. CDR3 in DNA: TGCGCCAGCAGCCAAGATTTGACGGATTCGGCGCGGGGCTACACCTTC.

The genes are TRBV30 and TRBJ2-3; D is uncertain. The CDR3 is made up of 12 amino acids. V was pared by 0 bases and J by 7 bases, with 8 bases between. The germline V gene has CDR1 GTSNPN and CDR2 SVGIG (reference sequence). The chain's CDR3 is CAWSVRPNTQYF. The CDR3 region has the DNA TGTGCCTGGAGTGTACGTCCAAATACGCAGTATTTT. Supplemented by reference TRBV30 and TRBJ2-3, the full variable domain reads SQTIHQWPATLVQPVGSPLSLECTVEGTSNPNLYWYRQAAGRGLQLLFYSVGIGQISSEVPQNLSASRPQDRQFILSSKKLLLSDSGFYLCAWSVRPNTQYFGPGTRLTVL.

V gene TRBV19 combines with J gene TRBJ1-2, with D possibly matching TRBD1 (5 bases). Germline V gene sequence: CDR1 LNHDA, CDR2 SQIVND (reference sequence). The CDR3 extends over 15 amino acids. V lost 4 bases to trimming and J lost 3 bases, with 15 bases between them. This chain's CDR3 is CASSRGGEAYYGYTF. For the CDR3, the DNA is TGTGCCAGTAGTAGGGGCGGGGAGGCCTACTATGGCTACACCTTC. Based on the CDR3 plus reference TRBV19 and TRBJ1-2, the full variable domain is DGGITQSPKYLFRKEGQNVTLSCEQNLNHDAMYWYRQDPGQGLRLIYYSQIVNDFQKGDIAEGYSVSREKKESFPLTVTSAQKNPTAFYLCASSRGGEAYYGYTFGSGTRLTVV.